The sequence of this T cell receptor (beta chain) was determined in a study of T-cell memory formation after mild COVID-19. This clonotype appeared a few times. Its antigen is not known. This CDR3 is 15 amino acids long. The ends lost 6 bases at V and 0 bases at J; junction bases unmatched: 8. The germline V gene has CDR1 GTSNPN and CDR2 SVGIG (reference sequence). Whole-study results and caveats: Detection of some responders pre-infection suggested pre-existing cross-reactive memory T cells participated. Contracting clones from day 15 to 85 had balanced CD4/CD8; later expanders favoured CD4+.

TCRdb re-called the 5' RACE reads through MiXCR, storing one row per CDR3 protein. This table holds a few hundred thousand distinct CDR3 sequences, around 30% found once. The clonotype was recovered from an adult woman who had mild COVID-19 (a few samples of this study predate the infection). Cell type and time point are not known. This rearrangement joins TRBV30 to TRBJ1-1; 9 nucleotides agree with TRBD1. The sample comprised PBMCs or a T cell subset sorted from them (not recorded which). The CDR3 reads CACPRTGAMNTEAFF. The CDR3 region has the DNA TGTGCCTGTCCCCGGACAGGGGCCATGAACACTGAAGCTTTCTTT.